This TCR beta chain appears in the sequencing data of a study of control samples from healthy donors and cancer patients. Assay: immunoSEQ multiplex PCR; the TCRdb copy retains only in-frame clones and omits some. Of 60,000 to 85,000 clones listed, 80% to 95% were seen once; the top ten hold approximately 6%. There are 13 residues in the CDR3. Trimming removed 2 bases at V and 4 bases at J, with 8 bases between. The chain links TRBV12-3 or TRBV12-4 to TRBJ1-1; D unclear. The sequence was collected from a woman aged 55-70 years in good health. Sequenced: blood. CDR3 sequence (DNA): TGTGCCAGCAGTTTATACATTTCCACTGAAGCTTTCTTT. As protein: CASSLYISTEAFF.